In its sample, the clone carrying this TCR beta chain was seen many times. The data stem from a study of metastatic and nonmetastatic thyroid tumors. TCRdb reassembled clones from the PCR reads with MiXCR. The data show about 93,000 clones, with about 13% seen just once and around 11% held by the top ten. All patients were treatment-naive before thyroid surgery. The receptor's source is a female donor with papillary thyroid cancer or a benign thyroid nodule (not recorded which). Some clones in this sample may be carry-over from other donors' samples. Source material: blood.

CDR3 nucleotide sequence: TGCAGTGCTAGGGGGAGAGAATATGGGTCATACAATGAGCAGTTCTTC. This sequence encodes CSARGREYGSYNEQFF. The rearrangement joins TRBV20-1 to TRBJ2-1, with D possibly being TRBD2 (5 bases). The V gene's germline CDR1 is DFQATT and CDR2 SNEGSKA (reference sequence). The CDR3 contains 16 residues. V lost 3 bases to trimming and J lost 4 bases, with 19 bases between them.